This T cell receptor beta chain was sequenced during a study of blood T cell repertoires in COVID-19. Across the whole study: The United States, Italy and Spain provided the acute and convalescent COVID-19 samples.

The CDR3 extends over 15 amino acids. The ends lost 9 bases at V and 0 bases at J; junction bases unmatched: 5. The germline CDR1 and CDR2 sequences are LNHDA and SQIVND (reference sequence). Libraries were prepared by immunoSEQ multiplex PCR; TCRdb keeps only in-frame clonotypes and omits some of them. The sample includes under 200,000 clones, about four fifths of them seen just once. The material sequenced was peripheral blood. This rearrangement joins TRBV19 to TRBJ1-4, with 9 bases identical to TRBD1. The source of this sequence is a woman between 55 and 75 years old with COVID-19, enrolled during active disease. The CDR3 loop is CASKGQGATNEKLFF. The CDR3 DNA reads TGTGCCAGCAAGGGACAGGGCGCAACTAATGAAAAACTGTTTTTT.